The T cell receptor beta chain under discussion was sequenced for a study of shared clonotypes between healthy human individuals. At the deep level, the assay was run. TCRdb's copy holds only in-frame clones and misses some; the assay was immunoSEQ multiplex PCR. Among around 2,000,000 clones listed, under 95% were seen once. V lost 4 bases and J 3 bases, leaving 16 bases between the germline ends. In germline, CDR1 is GTSNPN, CDR2 SVGIG (reference sequence). CDR3 length equals 15 residues. Terminally differentiated effector memory CD45RA+ cells were excluded from the naive CD8 cells, which were CD45RO-negative and positively selected for CCR7. Of note for this clone: Its antigen is undetermined.

General study findings and limits: In a few donors, about 5% of naive CD4 clonotypes appeared in common. Rarefaction indicated that sorted-subset sequencing remained incomplete although depth was large.

This rearrangement joins TRBV30 to TRBJ1-3; D not resolved. This sequence originates from a man between 18 and 35 years old in good health. Some clones in this sample may be carry-over from other donors' samples. The sequenced material came from naive CD8+ T cells from PBMCs. CDR3 nucleotide sequence: TGTGCCTGGAACGGAGTTACCTCTGGTGGAAACACCATATATTTT. Translating it yields CAWNGVTSGGNTIYF.